A single sample gave rise to the 20 T cell receptor beta chains below, sequenced in a study of T cells after yellow fever vaccination. Using its own MiXCR run on the 5' RACE reads, TCRdb lists one record per CDR3 protein. The table lists a few hundred thousand distinct CDR3 sequences, 4.1% of them singletons. Sequenced here: PBMCs, sampled 5 days after the yellow fever booster vaccination. The receptors come from a man between 18 and 29 years old who received the YFV17D yellow fever vaccine.

This clonotype was seen many times. The chain recombines TRBV3-1 with TRBJ2-5; no reliable D call. The CDR3 runs to 12 residues. Trimming shortened V by 6 bases and J by 2 bases, and 7 bases separated the two germline ends. The germline V gene encodes CDR1 LGHDT and CDR2 YNNKEL (reference sequence). The CDR3 loop is CASRTEQETQYF. In DNA form, the CDR3 reads TGTGCCAGCAGGACGGAACAAGAGACCCAGTACTTC.

V and J are TRBV18 and TRBJ2-5; 7 positions match TRBD1. The CDR3 is 14 amino acids. The V gene end was trimmed by 3 bases and the J gene end by 5 bases; junction bases not matched to a gene: 6. Germline CDR1 is KGHSH and CDR2 is LQKENI. The CDR3 nucleotides are TGTGCCAGCTCACCTGGGGACAGTGCGGAGACCCAGTACTTC. Its translation is CASSPGDSAETQYF.

The chain is built from TRBV6-1 and TRBJ2-7; D is ambiguous. The CDR3 covers 14 residues. The V gene lost 1 base and the J gene lost 1 base, with 8 bases spanning the gap. Per the germline V gene, CDR1 is MNHNS and CDR2 is SASEGT. In nucleotides, the CDR3 is TGTGCCAGCAGTGAAGGTCCCGGATCCTACGAGCAGTACGTC. This codes for CASSEGPGSYEQYV.

This clonotype has just a few counts. J is TRBJ2-2 and V is TRBV7-9; TRBD1 aligns across 7 bases. The CDR3 totals 15 residues. The V segment lost 5 bases and the J segment 6 bases; nucleotides outside the gene matches: 9. Germline lookup yields CDR1 SEHNR and CDR2 FQNEAQ (reference sequence). The CDR3 DNA follows: TGTGCCAGCAGCGAATACAGGGGACGGGCCGGGGAGCTGTTTTTT. Translation gives CASSEYRGRAGELFF.

This clonotype came up many times. The gene calls are TRBV20-1 and TRBJ2-5; 9 nucleotides match TRBD1. This CDR3 comprises 14 residues. Per germline, CDR1 DFQATT and CDR2 SNEGSKA (reference sequence). Unmatched junction bases numbered 10, after V lost 2 bases and J lost 9 bases. The CDR3 protein is CSARSWGQGVPQYF. The CDR3 DNA is TGCAGTGCTAGATCCTGGGGACAGGGCGTCCCCCAGTACTTC.

This clonotype was found many times. The rearrangement joins TRBV5-1 to TRBJ1-1; D unresolved. This CDR3 region has 14 residues. Germline CDR1 SGHRS, CDR2 YFSETQ. V lost 4 bases and J lost 5, with 15 bases in between. The CDR3 DNA reads as TGCGCCAGCAGCGAAACTCGAGGGAGGACTGAAGCTTTCTTT. Its protein is CASSETRGRTEAFF.

This chain uses TRBV7-9 with TRBJ1-4; no clear D. The CDR3 has 16 amino acids. Germline CDR1 and CDR2: SEHNR and FQNEAQ (reference sequence). V dropped 2 bases and J dropped 0 bases, with 10 bases sitting between them. The chain's CDR3 is CASSLWAGPTNEKLFF. CDR3 sequence (DNA): TGTGCCAGCAGCTTATGGGCAGGCCCAACTAATGAAAAACTGTTTTTT. The full variable domain, in which reference TRBV7-9 and TRBJ1-4 provide the parts outside the CDR3, is DTGVSQNPRHKITKRGQNVTFRCDPISEHNRLYWYRQTLGQGPEFLTYFQNEAQLEKSRLLSDRFSAERPKGSFSTLEIQRTEQGDSAMYLCASSLWAGPTNEKLFFGSGTQLSVL.

The rearrangement links TRBV20-1 to TRBJ2-2; possibly TRBD1 for D (6 bases). Trimming took off 0 bases at V and 7 bases at J, with 12 bases between the two ends. The CDR3 runs 14 residues. Germline V gives CDR1 DFQATT, CDR2 SNEGSKA (reference sequence). The CDR3 is CSARDGGGGGELFF. Here the CDR3 DNA reads TGCAGTGCTAGAGATGGGGGCGGCGGCGGGGAGCTGTTTTTT.

This chain connects TRBV19 to TRBJ1-1; maybe TRBD1 (6 bases). Trimming left V 4 bases short and J 1 base short, with 10 bases between. Germline loops: CDR1 LNHDA, CDR2 SQIVND (reference sequence). This CDR3 is 14 amino acids long. The CDR3 loop is CASSTDSSNTEAFF. CDR3 DNA sequence: TGTGCCAGTAGTACGGACAGTTCGAACACTGAAGCTTTCTTT.

At least ten counts were recorded for this clonotype. This chain joins TRBV7-6 and TRBJ2-7; D unclear. V was pared by 8 bases and J by 5 bases, with 10 bases between. This CDR3 comprises 11 residues. The germline V gene encodes CDR1 SGHVS and CDR2 FNYEAQ. CDR3 nucleotides: TGTGCCAGCGCTACCGGCCACGAGCAGTACTTC. This codes for CASATGHEQYF.

The V and J genes are TRBV7-7 and TRBJ2-7; a weak D match, TRBD2 (7 bases). CDR1 SSHAT and CDR2 FNYEAQ come from the germline V gene (reference sequence). This CDR3 region has 19 residues. CDR3: CASSLLTRGASPSSYEQYV. The CDR3 bases are TGTGCTAGCAGCTTGTTAACTCGGGGGGCTTCTCCTAGCTCCTACGAGCAGTACGTC.

This clonotype appeared many times. The V and J genes are TRBV4-1 and TRBJ2-4; D gene uncertain. Trimming took 1 base from V and 3 from J, leaving 10 bases between them. Germline assignment: CDR1 MGHRA and CDR2 YSYEKL. This CDR3 has 15 amino acids. The CDR3 is CASSQGVGVKNIQYF. In nucleotides, the CDR3 is TGCGCCAGCAGCCAAGGGGTAGGCGTCAAAAACATTCAGTACTTC.

The genes are TRBV14 and TRBJ2-3; D not resolved. The germline CDR1 and CDR2 sequences are SGHDN and FVKESK. V lost 2 bases, J lost 0 bases, and 9 bases lay in between. The CDR3 has 15 amino acids. The CDR3 loop is CASSQRISSTDTQYF. The CDR3 region has the DNA TGTGCCAGCAGCCAACGAATTAGCAGCACAGATACGCAGTATTTT.

This clonotype was recorded many times. The chain employs TRBV3-1 and TRBJ2-5; D is undetermined. Germline V CDR1 and CDR2: LGHDT, YNNKEL (reference sequence). Between the trimmed V and J ends, which lost 4 bases and 7 bases, there was a span of 10 bases. CDR3 length: 12 residues. The CDR3, as DNA: TGTGCCAGCAGCCCTACAGAAAGGACCCAGTACTTC. Its protein product is CASSPTERTQYF.

This clonotype was counted many times. The chain is built from TRBV5-6 and TRBJ2-5; D unclear. The germline V gene has CDR1 SGHDT and CDR2 YYEEEE. CDR3 length equals 12 residues. V lost 7 bases to trimming and J lost 7 bases, with 14 bases between them. CDR3 region: CASGRTSGTQYF. For the CDR3, the DNA is TGTGCCAGCGGAAGAACTTCGGGGACCCAGTACTTC.

CDR3 nucleotide sequence: TGTGCAAGTCGCTTCCCCCACGAGCAGTACTTC. Protein sequence: CASRFPHEQYF. This chain uses TRBV12-2 with TRBJ2-7. TRBV12-2 is designated a pseudogene. The CDR3 totals 11 residues.

This clonotype turned up a few times. The chain carries TRBV20-1 and TRBJ1-2; D not resolved. The germline V and J ends were trimmed by 6 bases and 6 bases, with 11 bases remaining between them. This CDR3 region has 11 residues. CDR1 and CDR2 (germline): DFQATT, SNEGSKA (reference sequence). The CDR3 DNA reads as TGCAGTGCCCTGGCCGGGGATGGCTACACCTTC. Its translation: CSALAGDGYTF.

The V and J genes are TRBV12-3 or TRBV12-4 and TRBJ2-7; 8 bases agree with TRBD1. The CDR3 is 14 residues long. V trimming: 6 bases; J trimming: 2 bases; junction bases outside the gene matches: 6. CDR3 residues: CASSPMDRAYEQYF. In DNA form, the CDR3 reads TGTGCCAGCAGCCCTATGGACAGGGCCTACGAGCAGTACTTC.

The V call is TRBV7-2, the J call TRBJ2-7; 7 positions match TRBD1. Germline V lookup: CDR1 SGHTA, CDR2 FQGNSA. The CDR3 extends over 13 amino acids. V dropped 4 bases and J dropped 2; count of bases not matched to a gene: 2. CDR3 residues: CASSYGTAYEQYF. Written as DNA, the CDR3 is TGTGCCAGCAGCTACGGGACAGCCTACGAGCAGTACTTC.

This sequence joins TRBV3-1 and TRBJ1-1; TRBD1 agrees at 7 bases. Germline CDR1 and CDR2: LGHDT and YNNKEL (reference sequence). This CDR3 contains 15 residues. The ends lost 4 bases at V and 1 base at J; junction bases unmatched: 6. CDR3 protein: CASSPGNRGNTEAFF. DNA of the CDR3: TGTGCCAGCAGCCCGGGAAACAGGGGGAACACTGAAGCTTTCTTT.